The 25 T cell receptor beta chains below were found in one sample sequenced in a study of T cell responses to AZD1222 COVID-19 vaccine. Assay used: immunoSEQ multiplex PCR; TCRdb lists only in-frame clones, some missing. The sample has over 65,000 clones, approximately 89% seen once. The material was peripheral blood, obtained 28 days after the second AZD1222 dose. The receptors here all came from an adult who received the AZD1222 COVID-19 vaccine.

This chain's CDR3 is CASSTTGWADTEAFF. CDR3 in DNA: TGTGCCAGCAGTACAACAGGGTGGGCGGACACTGAAGCTTTCTTT. V usage is TRBV27 and J usage is TRBJ1-1, with D perhaps TRBD1 (6 bases). V was pared by 5 bases and J by 3 bases, with 16 bases between. Per the germline V gene, CDR1 is MNHEY and CDR2 is SMNVEV (reference sequence). This CDR3 has 15 amino acids.

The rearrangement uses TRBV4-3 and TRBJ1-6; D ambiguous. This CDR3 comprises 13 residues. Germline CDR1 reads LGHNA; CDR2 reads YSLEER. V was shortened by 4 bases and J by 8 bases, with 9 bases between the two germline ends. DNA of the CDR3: TGCGCCAGCAGCCCCCTGAGGGATTCACCCCTCCACTTT. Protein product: CASSPLRDSPLHF.

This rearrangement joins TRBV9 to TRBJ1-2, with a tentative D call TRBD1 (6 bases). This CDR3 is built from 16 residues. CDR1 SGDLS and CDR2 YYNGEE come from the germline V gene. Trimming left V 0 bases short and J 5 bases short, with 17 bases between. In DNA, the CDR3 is TGTGCCAGCAGCGTAGAACCGGGGGGCTCCGGGTATGGCTACACCTTC. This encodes CASSVEPGGSGYGYTF.

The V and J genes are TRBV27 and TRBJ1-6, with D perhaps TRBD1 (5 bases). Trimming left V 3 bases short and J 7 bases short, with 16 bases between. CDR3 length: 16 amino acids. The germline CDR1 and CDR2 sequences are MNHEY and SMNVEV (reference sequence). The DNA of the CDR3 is TGTGCCAGCAGTTTGAGAGGGGATTCTTCGAATTCACCCCTCCACTTT. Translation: CASSLRGDSSNSPLHF.

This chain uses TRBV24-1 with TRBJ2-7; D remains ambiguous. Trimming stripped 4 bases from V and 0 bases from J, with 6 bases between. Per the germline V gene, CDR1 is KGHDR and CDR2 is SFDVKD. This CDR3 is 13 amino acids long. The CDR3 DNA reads TGTGCCACCAGTGACCCAATCTCCTACGAGCAGTACTTC. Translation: CATSDPISYEQYF.

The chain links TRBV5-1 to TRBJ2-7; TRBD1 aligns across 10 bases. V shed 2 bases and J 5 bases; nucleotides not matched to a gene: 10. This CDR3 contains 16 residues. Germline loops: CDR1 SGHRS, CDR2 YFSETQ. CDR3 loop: CASSLTPGQGNNEQYF. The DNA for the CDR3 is TGCGCCAGCAGCTTAACCCCGGGACAGGGGAACAACGAGCAGTACTTC.

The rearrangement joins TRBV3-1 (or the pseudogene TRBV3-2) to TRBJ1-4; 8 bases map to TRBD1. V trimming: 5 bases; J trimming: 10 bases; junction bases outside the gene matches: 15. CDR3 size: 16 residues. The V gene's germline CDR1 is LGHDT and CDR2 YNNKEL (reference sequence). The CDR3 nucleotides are TGTGCCAGCAGCGTACGTCGGGACAGGTCGGTTGTAAAACTGTTTTTT. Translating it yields CASSVRRDRSVVKLFF.

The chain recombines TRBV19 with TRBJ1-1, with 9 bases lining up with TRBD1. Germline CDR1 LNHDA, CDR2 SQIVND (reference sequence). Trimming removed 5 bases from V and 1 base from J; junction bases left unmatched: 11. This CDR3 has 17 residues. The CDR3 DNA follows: TGTGCCAGTAGTCCCGAGGACAGGGGTGGGTGGAACACTGAAGCTTTCTTT. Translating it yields CASSPEDRGGWNTEAFF.

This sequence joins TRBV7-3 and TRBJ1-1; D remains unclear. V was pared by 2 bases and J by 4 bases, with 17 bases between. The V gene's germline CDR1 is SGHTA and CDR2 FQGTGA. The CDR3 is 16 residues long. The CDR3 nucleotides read TGTGCCAGCAGCTTACAGGCGATTGGCACCGGCACTGAAGCTTTCTTT. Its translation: CASSLQAIGTGTEAFF.

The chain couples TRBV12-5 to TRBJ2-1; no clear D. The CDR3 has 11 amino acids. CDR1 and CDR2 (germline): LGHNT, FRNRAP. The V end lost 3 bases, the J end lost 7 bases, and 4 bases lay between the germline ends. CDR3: CASGFQNEQFF. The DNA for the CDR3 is TGTGCTAGTGGTTTTCAGAATGAGCAGTTCTTC.

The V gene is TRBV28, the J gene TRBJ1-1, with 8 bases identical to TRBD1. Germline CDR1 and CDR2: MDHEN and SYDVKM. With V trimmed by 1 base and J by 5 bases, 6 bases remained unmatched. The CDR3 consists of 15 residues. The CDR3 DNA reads TGTGCCAGCAGTTTATTCCGGACAGGGTTGACTGAAGCTTTCTTT. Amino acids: CASSLFRTGLTEAFF.

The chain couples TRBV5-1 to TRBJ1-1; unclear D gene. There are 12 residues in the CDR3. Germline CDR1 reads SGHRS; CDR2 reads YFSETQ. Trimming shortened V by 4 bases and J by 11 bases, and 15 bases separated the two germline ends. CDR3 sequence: CASSLSGRWAFF. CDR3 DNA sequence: TGCGCCAGCAGCCTATCGGGAAGGTGGGCTTTCTTT.

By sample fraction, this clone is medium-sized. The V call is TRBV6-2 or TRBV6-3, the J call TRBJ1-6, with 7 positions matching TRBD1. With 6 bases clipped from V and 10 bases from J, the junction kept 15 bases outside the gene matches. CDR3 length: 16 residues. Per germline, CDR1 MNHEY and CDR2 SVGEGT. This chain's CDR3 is CASSTGDSPGASPLHF. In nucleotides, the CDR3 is TGTGCCAGCAGCACGGGGGACAGTCCGGGAGCCTCACCCCTCCACTTT.

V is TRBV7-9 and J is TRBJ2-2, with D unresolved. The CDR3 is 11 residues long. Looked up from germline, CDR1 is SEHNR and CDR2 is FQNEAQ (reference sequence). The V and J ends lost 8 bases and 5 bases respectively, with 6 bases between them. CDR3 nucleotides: TGTGCCAGCCGACTGACCGGGGAGCTGTTTTTT. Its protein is CASRLTGELFF.

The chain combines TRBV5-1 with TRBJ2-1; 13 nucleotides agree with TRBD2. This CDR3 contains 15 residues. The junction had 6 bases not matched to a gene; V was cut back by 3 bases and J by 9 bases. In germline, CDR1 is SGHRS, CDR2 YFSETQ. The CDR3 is CASSSRLAGGGEQFF. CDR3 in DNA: TGCGCCAGCAGCTCAAGACTAGCGGGGGGTGGTGAGCAGTTCTTC.

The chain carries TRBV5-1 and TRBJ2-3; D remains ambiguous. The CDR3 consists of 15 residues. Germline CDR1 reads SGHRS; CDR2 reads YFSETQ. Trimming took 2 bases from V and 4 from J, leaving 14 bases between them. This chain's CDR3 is CASSLVMDVPDTQYF. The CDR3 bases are TGCGCCAGCAGCTTAGTCATGGATGTACCAGATACGCAGTATTTT.

The CDR3 is CASSQDQNTGELFF. The DNA for the CDR3 is TGTGCCAGCAGCCAGGACCAGAACACCGGGGAGCTGTTTTTT. The chain is built from TRBV3-1 (or the pseudogene TRBV3-2) and TRBJ2-2; no reliable D call. The CDR3 consists of 14 residues. Germline CDR1 and CDR2: LGHDT and YNNKEL (reference sequence). V was shortened by 3 bases and J by 1 base, with 6 bases between the two germline ends.

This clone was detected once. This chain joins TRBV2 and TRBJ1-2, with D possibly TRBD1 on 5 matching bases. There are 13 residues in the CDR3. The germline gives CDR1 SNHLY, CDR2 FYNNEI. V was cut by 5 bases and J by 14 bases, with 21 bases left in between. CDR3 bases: TGTGCCAGCAGTACAGGCCCCAGCTTGAGTAGTACCTTC. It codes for CASSTGPSLSSTF.

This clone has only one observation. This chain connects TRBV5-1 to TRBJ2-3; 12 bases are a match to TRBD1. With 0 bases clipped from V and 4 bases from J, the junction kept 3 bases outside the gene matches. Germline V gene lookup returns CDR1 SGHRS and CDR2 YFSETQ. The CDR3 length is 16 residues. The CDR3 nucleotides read TGCGCCAGCAGCTTGGTAGGGACAGGGGGCTCAGATACGCAGTATTTT. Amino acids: CASSLVGTGGSDTQYF.

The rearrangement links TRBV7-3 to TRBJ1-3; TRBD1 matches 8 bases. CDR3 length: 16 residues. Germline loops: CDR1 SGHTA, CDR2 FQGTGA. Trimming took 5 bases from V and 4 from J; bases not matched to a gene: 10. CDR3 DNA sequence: TGTGCCAGCAGCCCCCAGGCAGGGGGCGGAGGAAACACCATATATTTT. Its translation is CASSPQAGGGGNTIYF.

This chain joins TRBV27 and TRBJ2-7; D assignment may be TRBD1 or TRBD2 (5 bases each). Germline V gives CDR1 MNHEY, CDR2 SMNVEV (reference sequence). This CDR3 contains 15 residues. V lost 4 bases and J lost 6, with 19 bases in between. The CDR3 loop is CASSSKLGASFEQYF. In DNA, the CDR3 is TGTGCCAGCAGTTCTAAACTAGGGGCCTCTTTCGAGCAGTACTTC.

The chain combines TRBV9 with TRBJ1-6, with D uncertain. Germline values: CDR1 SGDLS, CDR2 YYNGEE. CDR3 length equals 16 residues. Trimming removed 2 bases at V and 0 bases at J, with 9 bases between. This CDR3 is CASSVTGSSYNSPLHF. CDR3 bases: TGTGCCAGCAGCGTGACCGGGAGCTCCTATAATTCACCCCTCCACTTT.

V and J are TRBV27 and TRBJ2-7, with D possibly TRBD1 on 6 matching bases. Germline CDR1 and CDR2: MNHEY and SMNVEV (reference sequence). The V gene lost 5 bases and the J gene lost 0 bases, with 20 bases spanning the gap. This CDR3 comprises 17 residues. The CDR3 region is CASSLFTPGQLSYEQYF. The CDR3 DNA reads TGTGCCAGCAGTCTCTTCACGCCGGGACAACTCTCCTACGAGCAGTACTTC.

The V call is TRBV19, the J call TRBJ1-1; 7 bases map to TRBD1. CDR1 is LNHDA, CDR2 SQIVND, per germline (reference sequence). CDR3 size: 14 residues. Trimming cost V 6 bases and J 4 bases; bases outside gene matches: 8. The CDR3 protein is CASSPQGLGTEAFF. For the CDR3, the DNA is TGTGCCAGTAGCCCACAGGGGCTTGGCACTGAAGCTTTCTTT.

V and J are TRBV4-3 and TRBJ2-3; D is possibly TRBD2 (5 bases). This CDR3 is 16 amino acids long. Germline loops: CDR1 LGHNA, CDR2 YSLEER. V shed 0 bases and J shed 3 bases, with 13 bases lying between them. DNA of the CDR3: TGCGCCAGCAGCCAAGACGTAGGGTGGGAGACAGATACGCAGTATTTT. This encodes CASSQDVGWETDTQYF.